One and the same sample provided the 25 T cell receptor beta chains below, sequenced in a study of blood T cell repertoires in COVID-19 (dated by TCRdb to about 2020). Libraries were prepared through the immunoSEQ multiplex PCR assay. TCRdb stores this immuneACCESS table with in-frame sequences only. Part of the clones is absent; in the studies checked, under half of the shortfall reflects unresolved V genes, and no reason is known for the rest. Recorded for this sample are over 45,000 clones; approximately 82% of them occurred a single time. Jointly, the top ten make up 10% to 15% of the sample. Specimen: peripheral blood. Receptor source: a human donor in a cohort sampled during active COVID-19.

V gene TRBV5-1 combines with J gene TRBJ1-1; TRBD1 matches 7 bases. CDR3 length equals 14 residues. Per germline, CDR1 SGHRS and CDR2 YFSETQ. J was trimmed by 3 bases and V by 5 bases; bases with no gene match: 7. DNA for the CDR3: TGCGCCAGCAGAGCAGGGGGTAGGGACACTGAAGCTTTCTTT. Residues: CASRAGGRDTEAFF.

The chain's CDR3 is CASSTQGIGEEKLFF. In DNA form, the CDR3 reads TGTGCCAGCAGCACCCAGGGGATAGGGGAGGAAAAACTGTTTTTT. The V gene is TRBV11-2, the J gene TRBJ1-4; TRBD1 is a possible D gene (6 bases). V shed 5 bases and J shed 8 bases, with 18 bases lying between them. The CDR3 loop spans 15 amino acids. Germline lookup yields CDR1 SGHAT and CDR2 FQNNGV.

The chain is built from TRBV19 and TRBJ2-7; 8 nucleotides line up with TRBD1. CDR1 is LNHDA, CDR2 SQIVND, per germline (reference sequence). With V trimmed by 6 bases and J by 5 bases, 6 bases remained unmatched. This CDR3 has 13 amino acids. CDR3 DNA sequence: TGTGCCAGTAGCCCGACAGGGGTGAACGAGCAGTACTTC. This sequence encodes CASSPTGVNEQYF.

The chain is built from TRBV4-2 and TRBJ2-2; maybe TRBD1 (6 bases). In germline, CDR1 is LGHNA, CDR2 YNFKEQ. V lost 4 bases, J lost 6 bases, and 9 bases lay in between. CDR3 length equals 13 residues. CDR3 sequence (DNA): TGTGCCAGCAGCCCAGGGGTGGCCGGGGAGCTGTTTTTT. Translated, it gives CASSPGVAGELFF.

The chain employs TRBV5-1 and TRBJ2-2; a possible D gene is TRBD1 (5 bases). CDR1 and CDR2 from the germline V gene are SGHRS and YFSETQ. V shed 1 base and J shed 4 bases, with 14 bases lying between them. This CDR3 is 16 amino acids long. In nucleotides, the CDR3 is TGCGCCAGCAGCTTGAGTCAGGGTGGAAGCACCGGGGAGCTGTTTTTT. Its translation is CASSLSQGGSTGELFF.

The chain links TRBV21-1 to TRBJ2-7; TRBD1 was called by the table and not checked on the DNA. TRBV21-1 is labeled a pseudogene. The CDR3 sequence is 15 residues long. The DNA for the CDR3 is TGTGCCAGCAGCAACCGACAGGGGGCTGCCTACGAGCAGTACTTC. It codes for CASSNRQGAAYEQYF.

The J gene is TRBJ1-2, the V gene TRBV4-3; D call uncertain. V was cut by 0 bases and J by 4 bases, with 12 bases left in between. Per the germline V gene, CDR1 is LGHNA and CDR2 is YSLEER. The CDR3 extends over 15 amino acids. CDR3: CASSQDSGWSYGYTF. The CDR3 DNA follows: TGCGCCAGCAGCCAAGACTCCGGATGGAGCTATGGCTACACCTTC.

This clone came up a few times. V gene TRBV6-2 or TRBV6-3 combines with J gene TRBJ2-7; no definite D call. From germline, CDR1 is MNHEY and CDR2 SVGEGT. This CDR3 has 15 residues. Between the trimmed V and J ends, which lost 2 bases and 0 bases, there was a span of 11 bases. The CDR3 coding sequence is TGTGCCAGCAGTTACGATCGTCCTAGCTCCTACGAGCAGTACTTC. It yields the protein CASSYDRPSSYEQYF.

CDR3 sequence (DNA): TGTGCCAGCAGTTACTCTGGGACAGGGCGAGGCTACACCTTC. Protein sequence: CASSYSGTGRGYTF. This rearrangement joins TRBV6-5 to TRBJ1-2, with 9 bases identical to TRBD1. Germline V gene data show CDR1 as MNHEY and CDR2 as SVGAGI. This CDR3 spans 14 amino acids. The ends lost 0 bases at V and 8 bases at J; junction bases unmatched: 4.

This CDR3 reads CASSPPQGATYNSPLHF. CDR3 in DNA: TGTGCCAGCTCACCACCGCAGGGGGCCACCTATAATTCACCCCTCCACTTT. The rearrangement uses TRBV18 and TRBJ1-6, with TRBD1 matching over 8 bases. Germline CDR1 KGHSH, CDR2 LQKENI. The length of the CDR3 is 17 residues. Germline trimming cut 0 bases from V and 2 bases from J; bases unmatched to any gene: 3.

This chain connects TRBV15 to TRBJ2-2; possible D gene TRBD1, 5 bases. Looked up from germline, CDR1 is LNHNV and CDR2 is YYDKDF (reference sequence). With 0 bases removed from V and 6 bases from J, the gap between germline ends came to 17 bases. There are 17 residues in the CDR3. CDR3 in DNA: TGTGCCACCAGCAGAGATCGGAACAGGATAGGCCCCGGGGAGCTGTTTTTT. Translating gives CATSRDRNRIGPGELFF.

This clone was found a few times. The chain joins TRBV4-1 to TRBJ2-5; 10 nucleotides align to TRBD1. CDR1 MGHRA and CDR2 YSYEKL come from the germline V gene. V was pared by 4 bases and J by 4 bases, with 6 bases of the junction left unmatched. This CDR3 is built from 15 residues. DNA of the CDR3: TGCGCCAGCAGCCCGACAGGGGGCTCGGGAGAGACCCAGTACTTC. Amino acid sequence: CASSPTGGSGETQYF.

The CDR3 DNA reads as TGCGCCAGCAATGGACAGCCCAAGAACACTGAAGCTTTCTTT. As protein: CASNGQPKNTEAFF. The J gene is TRBJ1-1, the V gene TRBV10-1; possible D gene TRBD1, 6 bases. V lost 7 bases and J lost 1, with 13 bases in between. The CDR3 has 14 amino acids. Germline-derived CDR1 and CDR2 are WNHNN and SYGVQD (reference sequence).

This clone was detected only a few times. V is TRBV5-1 and J is TRBJ1-4; D gene uncertain. Germline V gene data show CDR1 as SGHRS and CDR2 as YFSETQ. V lost 0 bases and J lost 6, with 12 bases in between. This CDR3 spans 15 amino acids. CDR3 sequence reads: CASSLAGRRDEKLFF. In DNA, the CDR3 is TGCGCCAGCAGCTTGGCTGGCAGGAGGGATGAAAAACTGTTTTTT.

The V gene is TRBV19, the J gene TRBJ1-2; no firm D call. Germline loops: CDR1 LNHDA, CDR2 SQIVND (reference sequence). The V gene lost 7 bases and the J gene lost 6 bases, with 21 bases spanning the gap. The CDR3 is 15 amino acids. CDR3 region: CASTPRWRSNNGYTF. The CDR3 DNA reads as TGTGCCAGTACTCCCCGCTGGAGAAGCAACAATGGCTACACCTTC.

The sample holds one count of this clone. The rearrangement joins TRBV19 to TRBJ1-1; no definite D call. V shed 1 base and J shed 1 base, with 7 bases lying between them. This CDR3 has 14 amino acids. The germline gives CDR1 LNHDA, CDR2 SQIVND (reference sequence). CDR3 DNA sequence: TGTGCCAGTAGTATAGGAGGTGGGAACACTGAAGCTTTCTTT. Amino acid sequence: CASSIGGGNTEAFF.

The chain combines TRBV4-1 with TRBJ2-1, with TRBD2 matching over 10 bases. V dropped 4 bases and J dropped 9; count of bases not matched to a gene: 9. Germline V gene sequence: CDR1 MGHRA, CDR2 YSYEKL. The CDR3 extends over 15 amino acids. The CDR3 DNA is TGCGCCAGCAGCCGCCTCGGGACTAGCGTAGGTGAGCAGTTCTTC. This sequence encodes CASSRLGTSVGEQFF.

This chain connects TRBV5-1 to TRBJ1-1, with D uncertain. CDR1 SGHRS and CDR2 YFSETQ come from the germline V gene. The V and J ends lost 2 bases and 0 bases respectively, with 23 bases between them. The CDR3 runs to 19 residues. DNA of the CDR3: TGCGCCAGCAGCTTTCGCTATCGTGCCAGGCGAGACATGAACACTGAAGCTTTCTTT. As protein: CASSFRYRARRDMNTEAFF.

The chain couples TRBV5-4 to TRBJ1-1, with 8 bases fitting TRBD1. V lost 4 bases, J lost 2 bases, and 7 bases stayed unmatched. The CDR3 sequence is 15 residues long. Germline CDR1 reads SGHNT; CDR2 reads YYREEE (reference sequence). The CDR3 sequence: CASSIVTGVNTEAFF. DNA for the CDR3: TGTGCCAGCAGCATAGTGACAGGGGTTAACACTGAAGCTTTCTTT.

This clone was picked up one time. CDR3 residues: CATSDRTGVGKLFF. The DNA of the CDR3 is TGTGCCACCAGTGACAGGACAGGGGTCGGAAAACTGTTTTTT. J is TRBJ1-4 and V is TRBV24-1; 9 bases align to TRBD1. Losses at the gene ends were 4 bases for V and 10 bases for J; bases not matched to a gene: 6. CDR1 KGHDR and CDR2 SFDVKD come from the germline V gene. This CDR3 spans 14 amino acids.

This rearrangement joins TRBV19 to TRBJ1-2; the match to TRBD1 covers 10 bases. Germline CDR1 and CDR2: LNHDA and SQIVND (reference sequence). The V segment lost 10 bases and the J segment 2 bases; nucleotides outside the gene matches: 4. The CDR3 totals 13 residues. CDR3 in amino acids: CATRQGANYGYTF. The DNA of the CDR3 is TGTGCCACCCGACAGGGGGCAAACTATGGCTACACCTTC.

The chain carries TRBV5-1 and TRBJ2-2; 9 bases line up with TRBD1. The CDR3 runs to 19 residues. V gave up 2 bases and J gave up 5 bases; unmatched junction bases: 16. The V gene's germline CDR1 is SGHRS and CDR2 YFSETQ. This chain's CDR3 is CASSFYGPVRTGDTGELFF. Written as DNA, the CDR3 is TGCGCCAGCAGCTTTTATGGTCCGGTGAGGACAGGGGATACCGGGGAGCTGTTTTTT.

The gene calls are TRBV6-4 and TRBJ1-2; possible D gene TRBD1, 6 bases. Trimming cost V 2 bases and J 5 bases, with 18 bases left between them. The germline V gene has CDR1 MRHNA and CDR2 SNTAGT. There are 16 residues in the CDR3. The CDR3 nucleotides read TGTGCCAGCAGTGACACCGGGACACCGGACGTATATGGCTACACCTTC. It codes for CASSDTGTPDVYGYTF.

The chain has TRBV7-2 and TRBJ2-7; D possibly corresponds to TRBD2 (6 bases). CDR1 is SGHTA and CDR2 is FQGNSA in the germline V gene. The CDR3 is made up of 16 amino acids. V was cut by 1 base and J by 0 bases, with 13 bases left in between. The CDR3 here is CASSLDGGVSSYEQYF. The CDR3 nucleotides read TGTGCCAGCAGCTTAGATGGCGGGGTGAGCTCCTACGAGCAGTACTTC.

The rearrangement uses TRBV6-4 and TRBJ2-7, with 8 bases fitting TRBD1. The CDR3 covers 14 residues. V was clipped by 4 bases and J by 5 bases; unmatched bases: 7. Germline V gene lookup returns CDR1 MRHNA and CDR2 SNTAGT. CDR3 protein: CASSGAGGSDEQYF. The CDR3 DNA follows: TGTGCCAGCAGTGGCGCAGGGGGCAGCGACGAGCAGTACTTC.